The rows below give T cell receptor beta chains drawn from one sample of a study of PD-1 blockade in classical Hodgkin lymphoma. Sequencing used immunoSEQ multiplex PCR; TCRdb keeps in-frame clones, though not all of them. The sample has about 90,000 clones, approximately 91% seen once. Sequencing was performed on peripheral blood mononuclear cells (PBMCs), taken before the second cycle of nivolumab. Source of these receptors: a human donor with classical Hodgkin lymphoma. Both conserved end residues are part of each CDR3. A D gene is named only where the DNA matches it firmly. Clone sizes are given selectively: once, few, many, or a class where the clone is expanded.

16	TRBV7-2	TRBD2	NA	TRBJ2-5	CASSLAGNSGQETQYF	TGTGCCAGCAGCTTAGCGGGTAATAGCGGGCAAGAGACCCAGTACTTC
15	TRBV27	TRBD2	NA	TRBJ2-7	CASSPATSGAYEQYF	TGTGCCAGCAGTCCCGCTACTAGCGGAGCCTACGAGCAGTACTTC
14	TRBV29-1	NA	once	TRBJ2-7	CSVGGVGLSYEQYF	TGCAGCGTCGGAGGGGTGGGACTCTCCTACGAGCAGTACTTC
13	TRBV5-6	NA	NA	TRBJ1-5	CASSWTGNQPQHF	TGTGCCAGCAGCTGGACAGGCAATCAGCCCCAGCATTTT
17	TRBV5-1	TRBD2	NA	TRBJ2-1	CASSLKLRTSGSNEQFF	TGCGCCAGCAGCTTGAAACTGCGGACTAGCGGGAGCAATGAGCAGTTCTTC
16	TRBV5-4	TRBD2	NA	TRBJ2-1	CASSAKGTSGRTEQFF	TGTGCCAGCAGCGCAAAGGGGACTAGCGGGAGAACTGAGCAGTTCTTC
17	TRBV15	NA	NA	TRBJ2-3	CATSRDGAASSTDTQYF	TGTGCCACCAGCAGAGATGGTGCAGCCTCTAGCACAGATACGCAGTATTTT
11	TRBV9	NA	once	TRBJ1-2	CASTEGEGYTF	TGTGCCAGCACCGAGGGGGAGGGCTACACCTTC
15	TRBV27	NA	NA	TRBJ2-1	CASRGMGGPGDEQFF	TGTGCCAGCAGGGGAATGGGGGGTCCCGGGGATGAGCAGTTCTTC
13	TRBV30	NA	NA	TRBJ1-2	CAWSGSSANGYTF	TGTGCCTGGAGCGGATCCTCCGCCAATGGCTACACCTTC
14	TRBV4-1	NA	NA	TRBJ1-6	CASSLSGSPDPLHF	TGCGCCAGCAGCCTCTCTGGGAGTCCGGATCCCCTCCACTTT
13	TRBV29-1	NA	NA	TRBJ2-1	CSGGDSAYNEQFF	TGCAGCGGCGGGGACAGCGCCTACAATGAGCAGTTCTTC
18	TRBV5-1	NA	NA	TRBJ2-1	CASSLANKPQVSYNEQFF	TGCGCCAGCAGCTTGGCCAACAAACCCCAAGTTTCCTACAATGAGCAGTTCTTC
13	TRBV6-1	NA	NA	TRBJ2-1	CASSAVLGGGAFF	TGTGCCAGCAGTGCTGTGCTAGGTGGGGGGGCATTCTTC
11	TRBV6-4	NA	once	TRBJ1-2	CASSSNYGYTF	TGTGCCAGCAGTTCTAACTATGGCTACACCTTC
14	TRBV2	TRBD2	NA	TRBJ2-2	CASSRLAYTGELFF	TGTGCCAGCAGTCGACTAGCGTACACCGGGGAGCTGTTTTTT
14	TRBV5-5	TRBD1	NA	TRBJ1-2	CASSRDRDNYGYTF	TGTGCCAGCAGCAGGGACAGAGACAACTATGGCTACACCTTC
18	TRBV19	NA	NA	TRBJ2-6	CASSIQVLRSSGANVLTF	TGTGCCAGTAGTATTCAGGTCCTTAGAAGCTCTGGGGCCAACGTCCTGACTTTC
16	TRBV28	TRBD2	NA	TRBJ2-1	CASSVTSGSEANEQFF	TGTGCCAGCAGTGTTACTAGCGGGAGTGAGGCGAATGAGCAGTTCTTC
13	TRBV29-1	TRBD1	NA	TRBJ2-7	CSVSGTGSYEQYF	TGCAGCGTGTCCGGGACAGGGTCCTACGAGCAGTACTTC
14	TRBV19	NA	NA	TRBJ1-5	CASSIVRLNQPQHF	TGTGCCAGTAGTATAGTAAGGCTAAATCAGCCCCAGCATTTT
16	TRBV7-9	TRBD2	NA	TRBJ2-7	CASSPPRPGGPHEQYF	TGTGCCAGCAGCCCCCCAAGGCCGGGAGGGCCCCACGAGCAGTACTTC
15	TRBV29-1	TRBD1	NA	TRBJ2-7	CSVDGRGQGAQEQYF	TGCAGCGTTGATGGGAGGGGACAGGGGGCGCAGGAGCAGTACTTC
16	TRBV6-1	NA	few	TRBJ2-2	CASSEALVPRNGELFF	TGTGCCAGCAGTGAAGCGCTTGTCCCTCGGAACGGGGAGCTGTTTTTT
14	TRBV6-5	NA	NA	TRBJ1-2	CASSYSVRVGGYTF	TGTGCCAGCAGTTACTCGGTCAGGGTGGGGGGCTACACCTTC
13	TRBV30	NA	NA	TRBJ1-2	CAWSVRGVNGYTF	TGTGCCTGGAGTGTACGGGGGGTGAATGGCTACACCTTC
14	TRBV6-5	NA	NA	TRBJ1-1	CASSSRGQNTEAFF	TGTGCCAGCAGCTCCCGGGGACAGAACACTGAAGCTTTCTTT
13	TRBV6-1	NA	NA	TRBJ1-1	CASSAARNTEAFF	TGTGCCAGCAGTGCAGCTAGGAACACTGAAGCTTTCTTT
17	TRBV5-6	NA	NA	TRBJ1-5	CASSSYAYSNSNQPQHF	TGTGCCAGCAGCTCCTACGCTTACAGCAATAGCAATCAGCCCCAGCATTTT
13	TRBV5-6	NA	NA	TRBJ1-2	CASSLSRAYGYTF	TGTGCCAGCAGCTTGTCGAGGGCCTATGGCTACACCTTC
14	TRBV6-6	NA	NA	TRBJ1-2	CASSYGRERDGYTF	TGTGCCAGCAGTTACGGACGGGAAAGGGATGGCTACACCTTC
15	TRBV30	NA	NA	TRBJ1-4	CAWSVPSGANEKLFF	TGTGCCTGGAGTGTACCATCAGGAGCTAATGAAAAACTGTTTTTT
13	TRBV9	NA	NA	TRBJ1-2	CASSEGFGYGYTF	TGTGCCAGCAGCGAGGGGTTTGGCTATGGCTACACCTTC
17	TRBV4-1	NA	NA	TRBJ1-4	CASRSEGGGPVNEKLFF	TGCGCCAGCAGGTCTGAGGGGGGGGGCCCAGTTAATGAAAAACTGTTTTTT
12	TRBV10-1	NA	once	TRBJ1-5	CASSESGQPQHF	TGCGCCAGCAGTGAGTCGGGACAGCCCCAGCATTTT
14	TRBV6-1	TRBD2	NA	TRBJ2-7	CASSGGSLPYEQYF	TGTGCCAGCAGTGGCGGGAGTCTCCCCTACGAGCAGTACTTC
14	TRBV11-2	TRBD2	NA	TRBJ2-7	CASSGLADTYEQYF	TGTGCCAGCAGCGGGCTAGCGGATACCTACGAGCAGTACTTC
11	TRBV10-3	NA	NA	TRBJ2-1	CAIMFSNEQFF	TGTGCCATCATGTTCAGCAATGAGCAGTTCTTC
11	TRBV30	NA	NA	TRBJ2-7	CAWTKSYEQYF	TGTGCCTGGACCAAGTCCTACGAGCAGTACTTC
14	TRBV10-2	NA	NA	TRBJ2-7	CASTARRVSDEQYF	TGCGCCAGCACCGCTCGCCGGGTCTCGGACGAGCAGTACTTC